The rows below give T cell receptor beta chains drawn from one sample of a study of OX40 agonist ivuxolimab in advanced cancers. Data came from immunoSEQ multiplex PCR; TCRdb stores just in-frame clones and leaves some out. This table has 40,000 to 45,000 clones, about four fifths appearing once. The sequencing used CD4+ or CD8+ T cells sorted from blood, collected in a trial of the OX40 agonist ivuxolimab. The receptor set was obtained from an adult with an advanced solid tumor such as melanoma, head and neck, liver or kidney cancer. Both conserved end residues are trimmed from each CDR3. D genes are given only for firm matches.

NA TRBJ1-2 TRBV27 ASSLNLVGYGYT
NA TRBJ1-5 TRBV10-3 AISPGSEQPQH
NA TRBJ2-3 TRBV28 ASSLSGITDTQY
TRBD2 TRBJ2-7 TRBV18 ASSFYGTSGAYEQY
TRBD1 TRBJ1-4 TRBV9 ASSAITGVREKLF
TRBD1 TRBJ1-2 TRBV7-2 ASSPRQGAYGYT
NA TRBJ1-3 TRBV7-8 ASSLGWGDGNTIY
TRBD1 TRBJ2-7 TRBV2 ASSTDRSSYEQY
NA TRBJ2-1 TRBV6-1 ASSEAGIRGEQF
NA TRBJ1-5 TRBV30 AWSTWGNQPQH
NA TRBJ2-2 TRBV11-3 ASSPGTTTGELF
TRBD1 TRBJ2-2 TRBV18 ASSRDRVGELF
NA TRBJ2-5 TRBV28 ASSSSGGPETQY
NA TRBJ2-2 TRBV29-1 SVGTVGGELF
NA TRBJ2-7 TRBV6-5 ASRVANSYEQY
NA TRBJ1-2 TRBV10-3 AISDDGGPQNYGYT
NA TRBJ1-3 TRBV19 ASTITGSSGNTIY
NA TRBJ1-5 TRBV5-4 ASSLGETPNQPQH
TRBD2 TRBJ2-3 TRBV5-4 ASSLEGGSNTDTQY
NA TRBJ1-2 TRBV4-1 ASSQDVGSPYGYT
NA TRBJ2-1 TRBV13 ASSPVGGRYNEQF
TRBD1 TRBJ1-5 TRBV6-1 ASSETGGVGQPQH
NA TRBJ2-1 TRBV5-4 ASSPGESEQF
TRBD1 TRBJ2-7 TRBV5-1 ASSSGTGVWYEQY
NA TRBJ1-4 TRBV7-9 ASSLGVQDEKLF
TRBD1 TRBJ1-2 TRBV6-1 ASSRQGYGYT
NA TRBJ2-1 TRBV4-3 ASSQVGTLYNEQF
TRBD2 TRBJ2-3 TRBV29-1 SVEGLGLVGTDTQY
TRBD1 TRBJ2-3 TRBV14 ASNRQGGTDTQY
TRBD1 TRBJ1-6 TRBV6-1 ASSEEGALPSSYNSPLH
NA TRBJ1-1 TRBV7-2 ASSFLGGAF
NA TRBJ1-1 TRBV5-3 GGNTEAF
TRBD2 TRBJ2-3 TRBV2 ASSRTSGSTDTQY
NA TRBJ2-1 TRBV28 ASIEGYRGAYNEQF
TRBD1 TRBJ2-7 TRBV30 AWGTGYEQY
TRBD1 TRBJ2-7 TRBV29-1 SVWTGSSYEQY